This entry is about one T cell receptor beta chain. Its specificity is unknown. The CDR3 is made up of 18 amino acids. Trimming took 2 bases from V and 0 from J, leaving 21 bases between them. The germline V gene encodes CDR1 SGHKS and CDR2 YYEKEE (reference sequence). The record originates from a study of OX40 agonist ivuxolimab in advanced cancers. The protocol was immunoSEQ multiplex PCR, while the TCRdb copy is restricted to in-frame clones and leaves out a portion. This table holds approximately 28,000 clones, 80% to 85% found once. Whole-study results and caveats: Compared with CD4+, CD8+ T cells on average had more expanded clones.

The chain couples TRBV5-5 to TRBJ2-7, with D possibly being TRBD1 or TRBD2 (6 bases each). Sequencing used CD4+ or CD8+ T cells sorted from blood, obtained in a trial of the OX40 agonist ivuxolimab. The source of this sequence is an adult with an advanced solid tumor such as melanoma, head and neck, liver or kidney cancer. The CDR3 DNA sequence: TGTGCCAGCAGCTTCCGGGACAAGTTAAGCGGGTTCTCCTACGAGCAGTACTTC. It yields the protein CASSFRDKLSGFSYEQYF.